A selection of T cell receptor beta chains follows, all from one sample in a study of blood T cell repertoires in COVID-19. TCRdb's table, derived via immunoSEQ multiplex PCR, lists solely in-frame clones and lacks some. Found here are approximately 220,000 clones, 84% of them singletons; the top ten hold approximately 6.2%. The sequencing sample was made of PBMCs or T cells enriched from blood (not recorded which). These receptors came from a woman in her forties who had recovered from COVID-19. Each CDR3 is given with its conserved first and last residue. A D gene is named only where the DNA matches it firmly. Not all rows give a size; the values are once, few, many and, for expanded clones, a class.

TRBV18	NA	TRBJ2-1	TRBD2	TGTGCCAGCTCACCTTTGACTAGCGGGAGGGCCACCTACAATGAGCAGTTCTTC	CASSPLTSGRATYNEQFF
TRBV7-2	NA	TRBJ2-1	TRBD2	TGTGCCAGCAGCTTAGATGGGACTAGCGGGAGACCTGTGTTCTTC	CASSLDGTSGRPVFF
TRBV6-5	NA	TRBJ2-2	TRBD2	TGTGCCAGCAGGCCAAGCGGGAGTGGCGGGGAGCTGTTTTTT	CASRPSGSGGELFF
TRBV28	NA	TRBJ1-3	NA	TGTGCCAGCAGTTTATACAGGGCCAGCGGAAACACCATATATTTT	CASSLYRASGNTIYF
TRBV18	NA	TRBJ1-1	NA	TGTGCCAGCTCACCACTACAGGGTGGCACTGAAGCTTTCTTT	CASSPLQGGTEAFF
TRBV7-9	once	TRBJ2-7	TRBD1	TGTGCCAGCAGCTCTCGACAGGGGAAAAGCTCCTACGAGCAGTACTTC	CASSSRQGKSSYEQYF
TRBV6-2/TRBV6-3	NA	TRBJ2-2	TRBD1	TGTGCCAGCAGTTACGGGACAGGGGACACCGGGGAGCTGTTTTTT	CASSYGTGDTGELFF
TRBV7-8	NA	TRBJ1-4	TRBD1	TGTGCCAGCAGCTTAGCCGGGGACAGCCCTAATGAAAAACTGTTTTTT	CASSLAGDSPNEKLFF
TRBV5-1	NA	TRBJ2-7	NA	TGCGCCAGCAGCTTGGCGGCAGGGGTCGGTTACGAGCAGTACTTC	CASSLAAGVGYEQYF
TRBV21-1	NA	TRBJ2-1	NA	TGTGCCAGCAGCAAAGGGTCTAAACTAGCGGGAGTTCCTGTTACATACAATGAGCAGTTCTTC	CASSKGSKLAGVPVTYNEQFF
TRBV7-2	NA	TRBJ2-5	TRBD2	TGTGCCAGCAGCTTAGGCGGGAGGGCCGAGGAGACCCAGTACTTC	CASSLGGRAEETQYF
TRBV12-3/TRBV12-4	NA	TRBJ1-2	NA	TGTGCCAGCAGTCCGACCGGGAGGGGTGGCTACACCTTC	CASSPTGRGGYTF
TRBV7-9	NA	TRBJ1-2	NA	TGTGCCAGCAGCTTAGCCACAGGGTACTATGGCTACACCTTC	CASSLATGYYGYTF
TRBV28	once	TRBJ1-4	TRBD1	TGTGCCAGTCACCCCGGACAGGGAGAGGGCAAACTGTTTTTT	CASHPGQGEGKLFF
TRBV4-2	NA	TRBJ2-7	TRBD1	TGTGCCAGCAGCCAATTAACAGGGGACACCTTCTACGAGCAGTACTTC	CASSQLTGDTFYEQYF
TRBV27	NA	TRBJ2-7	NA	TGTGCCAGCAGTTTATCCCGGTCCTACGAGCAGTACTTC	CASSLSRSYEQYF
TRBV2	few	TRBJ2-3	NA	TGTGCCAGCAGTGGGTATTCGGGTTCTGGCACAGATACGCAGTATTTT	CASSGYSGSGTDTQYF
TRBV29-1	few	TRBJ1-3	NA	TGCAGCGTTGAAGATCAAGCAGGTAGTGGAAACACCATATATTTT	CSVEDQAGSGNTIYF
TRBV6-1	NA	TRBJ1-5	NA	TGTGCCAGCAGTGTGTCTTTTGCCGGACAGAGCAATCAGCCCCAGCATTTT	CASSVSFAGQSNQPQHF
TRBV5-1	once	TRBJ2-5	NA	TGCGCCAGCAGCCCGGACACCCAAGAGACCCAGTACTTC	CASSPDTQETQYF
TRBV19	NA	TRBJ2-6	NA	TGTGCCAGTAGTATAGGGGAGGCTGGGGCCAACGTCCTGACTTTC	CASSIGEAGANVLTF
TRBV20-1	NA	TRBJ2-5	NA	TGCAGTGCCCTTAACATCCCCACCCAGTACTTC	CSALNIPTQYF
TRBV2	few	TRBJ2-3	NA	TGTGCCAGCAGTGATACCGGGACAGATACGCAGTATTTT	CASSDTGTDTQYF
TRBV2	NA	TRBJ1-5	NA	TGTGCCAGCAGTGAGACAGTTAGCAATCAGCCCCAGCATTTT	CASSETVSNQPQHF
TRBV4-1	NA	TRBJ1-3	TRBD1	TGCGCCAGCAGCCAGACCGGGACAGGGGATTACACCATATATTTT	CASSQTGTGDYTIYF
TRBV21-1	NA	TRBJ1-6	NA	TGTGCCAGCAGCAAAGGACAGGGAAGGACTTCACCCCTCCACTTT	CASSKGQGRTSPLHF
TRBV11-1	NA	TRBJ1-4	NA	TGTGCCAGCAGCGTGCCGGGATCCGGAAAACTGTTTTTT	CASSVPGSGKLFF
TRBV7-9	NA	TRBJ1-2	TRBD1	TGTGCCAGCAGGGTAACAGGGGCTGGCTACACCTTC	CASRVTGAGYTF
TRBV29-1	NA	TRBJ2-1	TRBD2	TGCAGCCTTACTAGCGGCCAGGGTCATGAGCAGTTCTTC	CSLTSGQGHEQFF
TRBV25-1	NA	TRBJ1-4	TRBD1	TGTGCCAGCAGTGCCTACAGGGGGGGTAATGAAAAACTGTTTTTT	CASSAYRGGNEKLFF
TRBV5-4	NA	TRBJ2-1	NA	TGTGCCAGCAGCCTACCAGCGGAAAAGTACAATGAGCAGTTCTTC	CASSLPAEKYNEQFF
TRBV19	NA	TRBJ1-5	TRBD1	TGTGCCAGTAGTATAAGACAGGGCGGCAATCAGCCCCAGCATTTT	CASSIRQGGNQPQHF
TRBV7-9	NA	TRBJ1-1	NA	TGTGCCAGCAGCCCCGAGGGGACATCTGGTGAAGCTTTCTTT	CASSPEGTSGEAFF
TRBV2	NA	TRBJ2-5	NA	TGTGCCAGCAGTGGAGAGGGTGGAGAGACCCAGTACTTC	CASSGEGGETQYF
TRBV9	NA	TRBJ2-2	NA	TGTGCCAGCAGCGAGGACAGAAGGAACACCGGGGAGCTGTTTTTT	CASSEDRRNTGELFF
TRBV5-1	once	TRBJ2-1	TRBD1	TGCGCCAGCAGCTTGGCGAATTACAGGGGAAGCTCCTACAATGAGCAGTTCTTC	CASSLANYRGSSYNEQFF
TRBV12-3/TRBV12-4	once	TRBJ2-3	NA	TGTGCCAGCAGTCCGGGTGATACGCAGTATTTT	CASSPGDTQYF
TRBV28	NA	TRBJ1-2	NA	TGTGCCAGCAGTTTCCGGGGGATATACTATGGCTACACCTTC	CASSFRGIYYGYTF
TRBV18	NA	TRBJ1-2	NA	TGTGCCAGCTCACCACATCCGGGGGATCACTATGGCTACACCTTC	CASSPHPGDHYGYTF
TRBV28	NA	TRBJ2-5	NA	TGTGCCAGCAGTTTAACTAGCTGGGAGACCCAGTACTTC	CASSLTSWETQYF
TRBV7-8	few	TRBJ1-2	NA	TGTGCCAGCAGCTTAGATAATGAGGCTGTAGGCTATGGCTACACCTTC	CASSLDNEAVGYGYTF
TRBV28	NA	TRBJ2-1	TRBD2	TGTGCCAGCAGACCCGGACTAGCTGAAGGTTACAATGAGCAGTTCTTC	CASRPGLAEGYNEQFF
TRBV24-1	few	TRBJ2-1	NA	TGTGCCCGCCTTAGGAACGAGGGTTACAATGAGCAGTTCTTC	CARLRNEGYNEQFF
TRBV7-9	NA	TRBJ2-2	NA	TGTGCCAGCAGCTTAACGGGGATCGGGACCGGGGAGCTGTTTTTT	CASSLTGIGTGELFF
TRBV2	NA	TRBJ1-5	TRBD1	TGTGCCAGCCGAGACGACAGGGAAAGTCAGCCCCAGCATTTT	CASRDDRESQPQHF